Presented here are 12 T cell receptor beta chains from one specimen sequenced in a study of patients and donors after allogeneic stem cell transplantation. TCRdb redid the calling of the RT-PCR reads with MiXCR, one entry per CDR3 protein. In the table there are 150,000 to 200,000 distinct CDR3 sequences, approximately 30% of which are singletons. Sequenced sample: blood, either unsorted or a sorted T cell fraction (not recorded which). The receptors derive from a human donor who was either an allogeneic HSCT recipient or a stem cell or donor lymphocyte infusion donor (not recorded which). It is not recorded whose cells these are; they may come from a transplant donor.

The chain has TRBV12-3 or TRBV12-4 and TRBJ1-4, with D possibly being TRBD1 (5 bases). This CDR3 region has 14 residues. V lost 6 bases to trimming and J lost 8 bases, with 16 bases between them. The CDR3 here is CASSSHGAREKLFF. The CDR3 DNA reads TGTGCCAGCAGCTCCCACGGGGCTAGGGAAAAACTGTTTTTT.

The V and J genes are TRBV21-1 and TRBJ2-1; TRBD2 was called by the table and not checked on the DNA. TRBV21-1 is a pseudogene. This CDR3 has 15 residues. The CDR3 nucleotides read TGTGCCAGCAGCAGACTCCTAGCGGGAGTTCCCCTTCTGCTCTTC. It codes for CASSRLLAGVPLLLF.

The chain employs TRBV7-2 and TRBJ1-6; D is possibly TRBD1 (6 bases). The CDR3 is 15 amino acids. V was cut by 1 base and J by 5 bases, with 9 bases left in between. Looked up from germline, CDR1 is SGHTA and CDR2 is FQGNSA. Written as DNA, the CDR3 is TGTGCCAGCAGCTTAGTTGGACAGAATAATTCACCCCTCCACTTT. Its protein is CASSLVGQNNSPLHF.

This clonotype occurred many times. CDR3 sequence (DNA): TGTGCCAGCAGGGTCGAGGGTGGCGGCAATCAGCCCCAGCATTTT. It encodes CASRVEGGGNQPQHF. The chain couples TRBV12-3 or TRBV12-4 to TRBJ1-5; no firm D call. The CDR3 has 15 residues. Trimming cost V 6 bases and J 2 bases, with 14 bases left between them.

This clonotype appeared many times. The CDR3 nucleotides are TGCGCCAGCAGCCAAGATCTCCCCGCGAATCAGCCCCAGCATTTT. Its protein product is CASSQDLPANQPQHF. The rearrangement joins TRBV4-3 to TRBJ1-5, with D unclear. Trimming left V 0 bases short and J 4 bases short, with 10 bases between. Germline V gene data show CDR1 as LGHNA and CDR2 as YSLEER. The CDR3 covers 15 residues.

This clonotype was seen more than once but under ten times. The chain has TRBV5-1 and TRBJ1-3; 9 bases are shared with TRBD1. V dropped 4 bases and J dropped 1; count of bases not matched to a gene: 9. The CDR3 runs to 17 residues. CDR1 is SGHRS, CDR2 YFSETQ, per germline. The CDR3 region is CASSLGTGRISGNTIYF. The CDR3 DNA is TGCGCCAGCAGCCTCGGGACAGGGAGAATTTCTGGAAACACCATATATTTT.

In its sample, this clonotype was seen a few times. V is TRBV29-1 and J is TRBJ2-7; maybe TRBD1 (6 bases). CDR1 is SQVTM, CDR2 ANQGSEA, per germline. The CDR3 covers 13 residues. V shed 7 bases and J shed 2 bases, with 15 bases lying between them. The CDR3 coding sequence is TGCAGCGCTACGACAGGCTCTACCTACGAGCAGTACTTC. As protein: CSATTGSTYEQYF.

CDR3 sequence: CASSLWGEKTEAFF. The DNA of the CDR3 is TGTGCCAGCAGCTTATGGGGGGAGAAGACTGAAGCTTTCTTT. V is TRBV7-3 and J is TRBJ1-1; D may be TRBD1 (5 bases). CDR1 is SGHTA, CDR2 FQGTGA, per germline. The length of the CDR3 is 14 residues. Trimming pared 2 bases from V and 5 bases from J, leaving 12 bases between.

The chain uses TRBV29-1 and TRBJ1-5; D is ambiguous. The CDR3 runs to 13 residues. V lost 7 bases, J lost 4 bases, and 14 bases lay in between. Looked up from germline, CDR1 is SQVTM and CDR2 is ANQGSEA. The CDR3: CSALIGVNQPQHF. For the CDR3, the DNA is TGCAGCGCATTGATCGGGGTAAATCAGCCCCAGCATTTT.

V is TRBV20-1 and J is TRBJ1-2, with 8 nucleotides matching TRBD1. The CDR3 sequence is 13 residues long. Trimming took 3 bases from V and 4 from J; bases not matched to a gene: 4. Germline V gives CDR1 DFQATT, CDR2 SNEGSKA (reference sequence). CDR3 amino acids: CSARDRELYGYTF. The CDR3, as DNA: TGCAGTGCTAGGGACAGGGAACTCTATGGCTACACCTTC.

This clonotype was counted at least ten times. V and J are TRBV28 and TRBJ1-1; TRBD1 matches 7 bases. The J segment lost 3 bases and the V segment lost 5 bases, leaving 3 bases of the junction unmatched. There are 13 residues in the CDR3. Germline V gene sequence: CDR1 MDHEN, CDR2 SYDVKM. DNA for the CDR3: TGTGCCAGCAGTGACAGGGCTTACACTGAAGCTTTCTTT. This sequence encodes CASSDRAYTEAFF.

The V call is TRBV14, the J call TRBJ2-2; tentatively, D is TRBD1 (6 bases). CDR3 size: 16 residues. V dropped 3 bases and J dropped 3 bases, with 14 bases sitting between them. Germline CDR1 SGHDN, CDR2 FVKESK. The CDR3 spells CASSHPDRRYTGELFF. The CDR3 DNA sequence: TGTGCCAGCAGCCATCCAGACAGGAGATACACCGGGGAGCTGTTTTTT.